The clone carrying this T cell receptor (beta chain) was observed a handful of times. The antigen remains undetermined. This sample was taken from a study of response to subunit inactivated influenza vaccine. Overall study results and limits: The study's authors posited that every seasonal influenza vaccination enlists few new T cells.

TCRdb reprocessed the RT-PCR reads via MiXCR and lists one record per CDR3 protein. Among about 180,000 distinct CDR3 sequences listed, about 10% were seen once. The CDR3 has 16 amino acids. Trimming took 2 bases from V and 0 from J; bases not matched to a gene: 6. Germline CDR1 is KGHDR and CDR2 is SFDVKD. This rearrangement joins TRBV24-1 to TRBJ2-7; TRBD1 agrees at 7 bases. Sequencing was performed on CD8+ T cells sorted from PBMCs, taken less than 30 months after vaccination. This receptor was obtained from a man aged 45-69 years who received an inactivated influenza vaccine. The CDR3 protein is CATSDSKTGSSYEQYF. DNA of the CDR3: TGTGCCACCAGTGATTCAAAGACAGGGAGCTCCTACGAGCAGTACTTC.